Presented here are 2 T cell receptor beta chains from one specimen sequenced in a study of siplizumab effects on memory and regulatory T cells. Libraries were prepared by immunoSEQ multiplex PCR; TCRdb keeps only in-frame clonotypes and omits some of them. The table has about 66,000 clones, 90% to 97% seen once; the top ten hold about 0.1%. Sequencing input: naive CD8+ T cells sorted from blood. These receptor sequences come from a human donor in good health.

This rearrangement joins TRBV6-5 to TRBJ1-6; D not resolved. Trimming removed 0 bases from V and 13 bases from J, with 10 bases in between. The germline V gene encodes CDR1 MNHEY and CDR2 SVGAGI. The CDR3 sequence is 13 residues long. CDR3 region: CASSYSSGSPLHF. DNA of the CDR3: TGTGCCAGCAGTTACTCGAGTGGGAGCCCCCTCCACTTT.

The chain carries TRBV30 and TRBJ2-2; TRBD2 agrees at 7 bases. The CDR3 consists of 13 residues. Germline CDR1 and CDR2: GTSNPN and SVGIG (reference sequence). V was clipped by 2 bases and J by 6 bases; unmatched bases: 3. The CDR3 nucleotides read TGTGCCTGGAGTCTGACTAGCCCCGGGGAGCTGTTTTTT. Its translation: CAWSLTSPGELFF.